These 28 T cell receptor beta chains share one sample of origin, sequenced in a study of identifying expanded T cells in peripheral blood. TCRdb's copy holds only in-frame clones and misses some; the assay was immunoSEQ multiplex PCR. The data contain tens of thousands of clones, roughly 86% of them singletons. Source material: blood. These receptors all come from a person aged 18 to 75 in good health.

The chain recombines TRBV6-5 with TRBJ2-7; D not certain. V lost 5 bases, J lost 4 bases, and 9 bases lay in between. There are 12 residues in the CDR3. The germline CDR1 and CDR2 sequences are MNHEY and SVGAGI. In DNA, the CDR3 is TGTGCCAGCAGTCCGACCGAGTACGAGCAGTACTTC. Protein: CASSPTEYEQYF.

J is TRBJ2-3 and V is TRBV4-3; D uncertain. This CDR3 is built from 15 residues. CDR1 is LGHNA and CDR2 is YSLEER in the germline V gene. Trimming removed 3 bases from V and 1 base from J, with 11 bases in between. This chain's CDR3 is CASSQTRFRTDTQYF. The CDR3 nucleotides are TGCGCCAGCAGCCAGACCAGATTCCGCACAGATACGCAGTATTTT.

This rearrangement joins TRBV28 to TRBJ2-3; D is undetermined. Deletions cut 5 bases from V and 0 bases from J, with 12 bases between. Germline V gene lookup returns CDR1 MDHEN and CDR2 SYDVKM. The CDR3 totals 15 residues. The CDR3 coding sequence is TGTGCCAGCAGTCAGGACGGCGCTAGCACAGATACGCAGTATTTT. Its translation is CASSQDGASTDTQYF.

The table lists this clone with a few counts. The gene calls are TRBV11-3 and TRBJ2-7; D gene unclear. The V gene lost 5 bases and the J gene lost 0 bases, with 5 bases spanning the gap. There are 12 residues in the CDR3. The germline gives CDR1 SGHNT, CDR2 YENEEA. CDR3 region: CASSPHSYEQYF. CDR3 sequence (DNA): TGTGCCAGCAGCCCCCACTCCTACGAGCAGTACTTC.

This CDR3 reads CASSSGPGTTEAFF. The CDR3 DNA follows: TGTGCCAGCAGTTCAGGACCGGGTACGACTGAAGCTTTCTTT. This chain joins TRBV27 and TRBJ1-1; no clear D. This CDR3 is 14 amino acids long. Germline assignment: CDR1 MNHEY and CDR2 SMNVEV (reference sequence). With 4 bases removed from V and 5 bases from J, the gap between germline ends came to 14 bases.

This sequence joins TRBV28 and TRBJ2-7, with 7 bases lining up with TRBD2. Germline loops: CDR1 MDHEN, CDR2 SYDVKM. Trimming at V came to 6 bases and at J to 4 bases, leaving 3 bases not matched to a gene. The CDR3 runs to 12 residues. CDR3 DNA: TGTGCCAGCAGCTGGGGGGGTTACGAGCAGTACTTC. This translates into CASSWGGYEQYF.

J is TRBJ2-5 and V is TRBV5-1; D is undetermined. CDR1 and CDR2 from the germline V gene are SGHRS and YFSETQ. The length of the CDR3 is 14 residues. V lost 1 base and J lost 5, with 12 bases in between. The CDR3 DNA sequence: TGCGCCAGCAGCTTGTTAAGACTGGGGGAGACCCAGTACTTC. It specifies CASSLLRLGETQYF.

The chain combines TRBV5-6 with TRBJ1-4, with TRBD1 matching 9 bases. The CDR3 totals 15 residues. The junction had 15 bases not matched to a gene; V was cut back by 4 bases and J by 14 bases. The germline CDR1 and CDR2 sequences are SGHDT and YYEEEE. CDR3 DNA: TGTGCCAGCAGCACCCGGGACAGGGTGAATCCTCGGCTGTTTTTT. This sequence encodes CASSTRDRVNPRLFF.

The chain is built from TRBV6-5 and TRBJ2-7, with a tentative D call TRBD2 (5 bases). Germline V gives CDR1 MNHEY, CDR2 SVGAGI. Between the trimmed V and J ends, which lost 6 bases and 0 bases, there was a span of 15 bases. CDR3 length equals 15 residues. This chain's CDR3 is CASSLQRQSSYEQYF. CDR3 nucleotides: TGTGCCAGCAGCCTACAGCGGCAAAGCTCCTACGAGCAGTACTTC.

The chain links TRBV29-1 to TRBJ1-1, with D possibly TRBD1 on 5 matching bases. Germline loops: CDR1 SQVTM, CDR2 ANQGSEA. Trimming pared 2 bases from V and 11 bases from J, leaving 12 bases between. CDR3 size: 11 residues. CDR3 coding DNA: TGCAGCGTTGAACGTGGGACTGGGGCTTTCTTT. Protein product: CSVERGTGAFF.

The V gene is TRBV6-6, the J gene TRBJ1-1; possibly TRBD1 for D (6 bases). With 5 bases removed from V and 7 bases from J, the gap between germline ends came to 14 bases. The CDR3 loop spans 13 amino acids. Germline-derived CDR1 and CDR2 are MNHNY and SVGAGI (reference sequence). CDR3 region: CASSPTGASEAFF. The CDR3 DNA follows: TGTGCCAGCAGTCCGACAGGAGCCAGTGAAGCTTTCTTT.

The rearrangement links TRBV7-2 to TRBJ2-7; the D gene is possibly TRBD2 (6 bases). The germline V gene has CDR1 SGHTA and CDR2 FQGNSA. Trimming took off 0 bases at V and 6 bases at J, with 15 bases between the two ends. The CDR3 is 15 residues long. The CDR3: CASSLARGLQGEQYF. The DNA for the CDR3 is TGTGCCAGCAGCTTAGCTCGGGGACTCCAAGGCGAGCAGTACTTC.

CDR3 region: CASSSQDDSNQPQHF. DNA for the CDR3: TGTGCCAGCAGCTCACAGGACGATAGCAATCAGCCCCAGCATTTT. The rearrangement links TRBV5-6 to TRBJ1-5, with D possibly TRBD1 on 5 matching bases. This CDR3 spans 15 amino acids. Trimming took 3 bases from V and 0 from J, leaving 10 bases between them. Per the germline V gene, CDR1 is SGHDT and CDR2 is YYEEEE.

This sequence joins TRBV28 and TRBJ1-1, with unresolved D. The germline CDR1 and CDR2 sequences are MDHEN and SYDVKM. There are 12 residues in the CDR3. The V gene lost 5 bases and the J gene lost 3 bases, with 7 bases spanning the gap. The CDR3 sequence is CASSQGYTEAFF. CDR3 bases: TGTGCCAGCAGTCAAGGATACACTGAAGCTTTCTTT.

The rearrangement joins TRBV29-1 to TRBJ2-5; 9 bases are shared with TRBD2. Germline V lookup: CDR1 SQVTM, CDR2 ANQGSEA. The CDR3 contains 15 residues. The J segment lost 5 bases and the V segment lost 0 bases, leaving 7 bases of the junction unmatched. CDR3 in DNA: TGCAGCGTTGAAGAGTTCGGACTAGCGTCGGAGACCCAGTACTTC. Translating it yields CSVEEFGLASETQYF.

This chain joins TRBV7-9 and TRBJ2-5; 11 bases are a match to TRBD1. The CDR3 sequence is 16 residues long. Per the germline V gene, CDR1 is SEHNR and CDR2 is FQNEAQ (reference sequence). V trimming: 4 bases; J trimming: 5 bases; junction bases outside the gene matches: 9. The DNA of the CDR3 is TGTGCCAGCAGCTCCGGTGGGACAGGGGGACGGGAGACCCAGTACTTC. Translated: CASSSGGTGGRETQYF.

This clone has a handful of counts. CDR3: CASSTGSSYEQYF. The DNA for the CDR3 is TGTGCCAGCAGCACGGGGTCCTCCTACGAGCAGTACTTC. This rearrangement joins TRBV5-8 to TRBJ2-7, with D possibly TRBD2 on 5 matching bases. The ends were cut back, 4 bases at V and 0 bases at J, with 8 bases in the middle. CDR1 and CDR2 (germline): SGHTS, YDEGEE. There are 13 residues in the CDR3.

This clone turned up a few times. The rearrangement links TRBV11-3 to TRBJ2-7, with D perhaps given as TRBD1 or TRBD2 (6 bases each). Germline V gives CDR1 SGHNT, CDR2 YENEEA. The CDR3 consists of 13 residues. The V and J ends lost 1 base and 5 bases respectively, with 9 bases between them. CDR3 in DNA: TGTGCCAGCAGCTTAGTGGGGGGCCACGAGCAGTACTTC. Encoded protein: CASSLVGGHEQYF.

V and J are TRBV29-1 and TRBJ2-3; a weak D match, TRBD2 (6 bases). The length of the CDR3 is 13 residues. Deletions cut 0 bases from V and 3 bases from J, with 7 bases between. Germline-derived CDR1 and CDR2 are SQVTM and ANQGSEA. CDR3 sequence reads: CSVEEGGTDTQYF. The CDR3 DNA follows: TGCAGCGTTGAAGAGGGGGGAACAGATACGCAGTATTTT.

This chain uses TRBV6-5 with TRBJ2-5; D unresolved. The CDR3 totals 14 residues. In germline, CDR1 is MNHEY, CDR2 SVGAGI. V lost 0 bases, J lost 5 bases, and 10 bases lay in between. CDR3 in amino acids: CASSYSGSWETQYF. The CDR3 nucleotides are TGTGCCAGCAGTTACTCGGGCAGTTGGGAGACCCAGTACTTC.

The gene calls are TRBV5-1 and TRBJ1-5; 7 bases map to TRBD1. The CDR3 has 14 amino acids. From germline, CDR1 is SGHRS and CDR2 YFSETQ. Trimming cost V 1 base and J 4 bases; bases outside gene matches: 2. CDR3 residues: CASSLTGENQPQHF. Written as DNA, the CDR3 is TGCGCCAGCAGCTTGACAGGGGAAAATCAGCCCCAGCATTTT.

The chain combines TRBV7-2 with TRBJ2-3; no clear D gene. The ends were cut back, 2 bases at V and 2 bases at J, with 11 bases in the middle. Germline loops: CDR1 SGHTA, CDR2 FQGNSA. The CDR3 is 15 amino acids. In DNA form, the CDR3 reads TGTGCCAGCAGCTTATCCCGGCCGTCCACAGATACGCAGTATTTT. Translated: CASSLSRPSTDTQYF. Together with reference TRBV7-2 and TRBJ2-3, the CDR3 gives the full variable domain: GAGVSQSPSNKVTEKGKDVELRCDPISGHTALYWYRQSLGQGLEFLIYFQGNSAPDKSGLPSDRFSAERTGGSVSTLTIQRTQQEDSAVYLCASSLSRPSTDTQYFGPGTRLTVL.

This chain uses TRBV5-1 with TRBJ2-1, with a tentative D call TRBD2 (6 bases). This CDR3 comprises 16 residues. With 0 bases removed from V and 0 bases from J, the gap between germline ends came to 10 bases. Germline values: CDR1 SGHRS, CDR2 YFSETQ. CDR3: CASSLGRDGSYNEQFF. The CDR3 nucleotides are TGCGCCAGCAGCTTGGGGCGGGACGGCTCCTACAATGAGCAGTTCTTC.

This chain links TRBV10-3 with TRBJ1-4; weak D call: TRBD1 (5 bases). The CDR3 is 14 residues long. Germline V lookup: CDR1 ENHRY, CDR2 SYGVKD. Trimming shortened V by 2 bases and J by 3 bases, and 7 bases separated the two germline ends. Here the CDR3 DNA reads TGTGCCATCAGTGAGGGGGGGGCTAATGAAAAACTGTTTTTT. Its translation: CAISEGGANEKLFF.

The genes are TRBV19 and TRBJ2-7; D is unresolved. Trimming cost V 0 bases and J 4 bases, with 13 bases left between them. This CDR3 contains 15 residues. CDR1 is LNHDA and CDR2 is SQIVND in the germline V gene (reference sequence). The CDR3 spells CASSIEIRVRYEQYF. CDR3 nucleotide sequence: TGTGCCAGTAGTATAGAGATCCGGGTGAGATACGAGCAGTACTTC.

This rearrangement joins TRBV29-1 to TRBJ2-5, with TRBD1 as a possible D gene (5 bases). Germline-derived CDR1 and CDR2 are SQVTM and ANQGSEA. The CDR3 has 10 amino acids. V was shortened by 7 bases and J by 9 bases, with 12 bases between the two germline ends. CDR3 nucleotide sequence: TGCAGCGCCCGGCAACAGGCCCAGTACTTC. Translated: CSARQQAQYF.

The rearrangement links TRBV28 to TRBJ1-1, with 10 bases lining up with TRBD1. Trimming cost V 5 bases and J 4 bases; bases outside gene matches: 19. CDR3 length: 19 amino acids. Germline assignment: CDR1 MDHEN and CDR2 SYDVKM. CDR3 loop: CASSGSFDRGRVGGTEAFF. The CDR3 DNA reads TGTGCCAGCAGTGGCTCCTTTGACAGGGGGCGCGTTGGGGGCACTGAAGCTTTCTTT.

The chain links TRBV11-2 to TRBJ2-7; 9 nucleotides match TRBD1. Trimming took 3 bases from V and 3 from J; bases not matched to a gene: 3. The CDR3 covers 14 residues. Germline values: CDR1 SGHAT, CDR2 FQNNGV. The CDR3 DNA sequence: TGTGCCAGCAGCTTCGGACAGGGGAACTACGAGCAGTACTTC. Its translation is CASSFGQGNYEQYF.